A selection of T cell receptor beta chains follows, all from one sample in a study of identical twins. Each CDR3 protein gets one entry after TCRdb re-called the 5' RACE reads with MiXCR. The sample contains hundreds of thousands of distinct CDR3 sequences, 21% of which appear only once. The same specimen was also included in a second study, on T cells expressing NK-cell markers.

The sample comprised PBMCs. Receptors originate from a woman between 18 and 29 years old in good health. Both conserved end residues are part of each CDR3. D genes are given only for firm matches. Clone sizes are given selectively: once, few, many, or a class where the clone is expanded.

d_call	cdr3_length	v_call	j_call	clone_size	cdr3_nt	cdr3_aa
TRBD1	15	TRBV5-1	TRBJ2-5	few	TGCGCCAGCAGCCCTACCCTCAGGGGGCAAGAGACCCAGTACTTC	CASSPTLRGQETQYF
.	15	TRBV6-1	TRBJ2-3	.	TGTGCCAGCAGTGGACGGGGGGCCCTCACAGATACGCAGTATTTT	CASSGRGALTDTQYF
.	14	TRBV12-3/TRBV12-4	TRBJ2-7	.	TGTGCCAGCAGTTTGGGCGCGGGATTTTCTGAGCAGTACTTC	CASSLGAGFSEQYF
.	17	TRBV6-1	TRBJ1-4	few	TGTGCCAGCACCGCTCTAGGGGCCTCCCTTGGAAATGAAAAACTGTTTTTT	CASTALGASLGNEKLFF
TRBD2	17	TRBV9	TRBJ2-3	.	TGTGCCAGCAGCGTAGAGGGACTAGCGGGGACCACAGATACGCAGTATTTT	CASSVEGLAGTTDTQYF
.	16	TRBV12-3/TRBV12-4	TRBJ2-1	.	TGTGCCAGCAGTTTTGGATCCCCGGGCCTTTACAATGAGCAGTTCTTC	CASSFGSPGLYNEQFF
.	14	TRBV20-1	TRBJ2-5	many	TGCAGTGCTAGAGCCCCTAGGGTGGGAGAGACCCAGTACTTC	CSARAPRVGETQYF
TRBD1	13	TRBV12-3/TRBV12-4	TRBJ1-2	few	TGTGCCAGCAAATTACAGGGGGCACATGGCTACACCTTC	CASKLQGAHGYTF
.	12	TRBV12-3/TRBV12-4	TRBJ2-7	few	TGTGCCAGCAGTCACGGACCCTACGAGCAGTACTTC	CASSHGPYEQYF
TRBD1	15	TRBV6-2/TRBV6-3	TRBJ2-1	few	TGTGCCAGCGGCTCCGGGACAGGGTCCCACAATGAGCAGTTCTTC	CASGSGTGSHNEQFF
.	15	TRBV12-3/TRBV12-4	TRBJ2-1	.	TGTGCCAGCAGTGCGGGGACTCGCTCCTACAATGAGCAGTTCTTC	CASSAGTRSYNEQFF
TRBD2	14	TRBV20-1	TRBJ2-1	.	TGCAGTGCTGGGGAGCGGGGGGGCTACAATGAGCAGTTCTTC	CSAGERGGYNEQFF
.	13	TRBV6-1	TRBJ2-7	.	TGTGCCAGCAGTCCGGCTAGAGGTTACGAGCAGTACTTC	CASSPARGYEQYF
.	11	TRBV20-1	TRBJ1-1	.	TGCAGTGCCAGGGGTTACACTGAAGCTTTCTTT	CSARGYTEAFF
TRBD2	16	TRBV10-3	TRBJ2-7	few	TGTGCCATCAGTCGCACCGGGACTACTGCCGAGGGCGAGCAGTACTTC	CAISRTGTTAEGEQYF
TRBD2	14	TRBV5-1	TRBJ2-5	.	TGCGCCAGCAGGCGGACTAGCGGGCAAGAGACCCAGTACTTC	CASRRTSGQETQYF
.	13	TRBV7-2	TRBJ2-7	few	TGTGCCAGCAGCTCGATCGACCGGTACGAGCAGTACTTC	CASSSIDRYEQYF
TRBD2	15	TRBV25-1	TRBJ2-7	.	TGTGCCAGCAGTGAGGGACTAGCGGGAGTTTACGAGCAGTACTTC	CASSEGLAGVYEQYF
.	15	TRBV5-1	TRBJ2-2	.	TGCGCCAGCAGCTTGTTTGGGACTTACACCGGGGAGCTGTTTTTT	CASSLFGTYTGELFF
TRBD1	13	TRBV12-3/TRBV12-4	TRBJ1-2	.	TGTGCCAGCTCGGTCCTCGACAGGGTTGGCTACACCTTC	CASSVLDRVGYTF
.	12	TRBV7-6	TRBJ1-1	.	TGTGCCAGCAGCTTAACGAACGCTGAAGCTTTCTTT	CASSLTNAEAFF
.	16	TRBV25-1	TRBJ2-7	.	TGTGCCAGCAGTGACGCGACAGGGAGGGATTGGTACGAGCAGTACTTC	CASSDATGRDWYEQYF
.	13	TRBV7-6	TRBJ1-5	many	TGTGCCAGCAGCACGACACTCGGTCAGCCCCAGCATTTT	CASSTTLGQPQHF
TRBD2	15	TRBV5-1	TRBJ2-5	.	TGCGCCAGCAGCTTGGGGCGGGGGGCCGAAGAGACCCAGTACTTC	CASSLGRGAEETQYF
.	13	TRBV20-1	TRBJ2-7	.	TGCAGTGCTAGACCCGGACTGGTCGTGGAGCAGTACTTC	CSARPGLVVEQYF